This T cell receptor beta chain was observed in a study of cytomegalovirus exposure and HLA in healthy donors. Study context: There were about 85 million unique TCRs (from HLA-typed donors) in an early data release.

Use of 60 Vbeta and 13 Jbeta primers characterized the PCR. The method was immunoSEQ multiplex PCR; TCRdb's version includes in-frame clones alone and lacks a portion of them. The table lists 140,000 or so clones, 80% to 85% of them singletons. Trimming left V 4 bases short and J 3 bases short, with 16 bases between. This CDR3 is 15 amino acids long. Germline CDR1 reads SEHNR; CDR2 reads FQNEAQ (reference sequence). This clonotype was sampled from a boy between 2 and 10 years old in good health and CMV-seronegative. The sequenced sample was PBMCs. The chain combines TRBV7-9 with TRBJ2-7; tentative D call: TRBD1 (5 bases). CDR3 sequence (DNA): TGTGCCAGCAGCTCCAGGGAAAGCAAAGGCTACGAGCAGTACTTC. This sequence encodes CASSSRESKGYEQYF.